The 32 T cell receptor beta chains reported below all come from one sample, sequenced in a study of CD8 T cells in Susac syndrome (dated by TCRdb to 2018 to 2020). The protocol used for the library was the immunoSEQ multiplex PCR assay. RNA was extracted using the RNeasy kit, and about 0.5 to 1 microgram was reverse transcribed with random hexamers. TCRdb's own reprocessing of the public reads used fastp at Q25 and MiXCR and kept productive beta chains. When rows share a CDR3 protein, they turn into one entry using the most common DNA and genes. In all, the sample holds over 100,000 distinct CDR3 sequences, and around 90% of those were seen once. The leading ten clones occupy approximately 0.12% of the sample. Material: CD8+ T cells from PBMCs. All receptors come from a human donor in good health.

V is TRBV5-5 and J is TRBJ2-4, with TRBD1 identical over 9 bases. V shed 4 bases, J shed 4 bases, and the junction held 6 bases outside the gene matches. CDR3 length: 15 amino acids. Per germline, CDR1 SGHKS and CDR2 YYEKEE (reference sequence). Here the CDR3 DNA reads TGTGCCAGCAGCCCGGTAGACAGGGGGAAAAACATTCAGTACTTC. Protein: CASSPVDRGKNIQYF.

The chain has TRBV7-2 and TRBJ1-2; possibly TRBD1 for D (6 bases). In germline, CDR1 is SGHTA, CDR2 FQGNSA. V was clipped by 1 base and J by 3 bases, with 9 bases between them. The CDR3 loop spans 14 amino acids. The CDR3 loop reads CASSLDRTDYGYTF. The CDR3 DNA sequence: TGTGCCAGCAGCTTAGACAGGACAGACTATGGCTACACCTTC.

The V call is TRBV10-3, the J call TRBJ2-5; 10 bases agree with TRBD1. The germline CDR1 and CDR2 sequences are ENHRY and SYGVKD. This CDR3 contains 15 residues. V lost 6 bases and J lost 5; bases outside the gene matches: 9. CDR3 coding DNA: TGTGCCATCAGCTCAACCGGGACAGGGGTCGAGACCCAGTACTTC. Translation: CAISSTGTGVETQYF.

The V gene is TRBV7-2, the J gene TRBJ1-5, with D unclear. Germline CDR1 is SGHTA and CDR2 is FQGNSA. Trimming removed 2 bases from V and 4 bases from J, with 6 bases in between. The length of the CDR3 is 13 residues. The CDR3 coding sequence is TGTGCCAGCAGCTTACAGAGGAATCAGCCCCAGCATTTT. Translation gives CASSLQRNQPQHF.

The chain couples TRBV7-9 to TRBJ1-6, with a weak D call TRBD1 (6 bases). Trimming stripped 5 bases from V and 7 bases from J, with 12 bases between. Germline CDR1 SEHNR, CDR2 FQNEAQ (reference sequence). This CDR3 has 14 amino acids. The CDR3 region is CASSLQGSNSPLHF. CDR3 bases: TGTGCCAGCAGCCTCCAGGGGTCCAATTCACCCCTCCACTTT.

The rearrangement links TRBV5-6 to TRBJ2-6; D gene unclear. Germline assignment: CDR1 SGHDT and CDR2 YYEEEE. This CDR3 comprises 15 residues. V was pared by 1 base and J by 1 base, with 6 bases between. The CDR3 nucleotides are TGTGCCAGCAGCTTGAGGTCTTCTGGGGCCAACGTCCTGACTTTC. Its translation is CASSLRSSGANVLTF.

This clonotype was observed once. This chain joins TRBV28 and TRBJ2-2; D perhaps matches TRBD2 (6 bases). CDR1 and CDR2 (germline): MDHEN, SYDVKM. The CDR3 is 15 residues long. V was shortened by 3 bases and J by 7 bases, with 15 bases between the two germline ends. CDR3: CASSLSTSYFGELFF. CDR3 nucleotides: TGTGCCAGCAGTTTGTCCACTAGCTATTTCGGGGAGCTGTTTTTT.

This chain links TRBV13 with TRBJ1-3; no firm D call. Looked up from germline, CDR1 is PRHDT and CDR2 is FYEKMQ (reference sequence). The V end was cut by 5 bases, the J end by 0 bases, with 11 bases between. The CDR3 length is 15 residues. Here the CDR3 DNA reads TGTGCCAGCAGCGAAGGACTGAGCTCTGGAAACACCATATATTTT. The encoded protein is CASSEGLSSGNTIYF.

This rearrangement joins TRBV2 to TRBJ2-2, with D possibly being TRBD1 (5 bases). The V end lost 8 bases, the J end lost 3 bases, and 13 bases lay between the germline ends. Germline V CDR1 and CDR2: SNHLY, FYNNEI. The CDR3 runs to 14 residues. The CDR3, as DNA: TGTGCCAGCCTAAAACAGGTGGACACCGGGGAGCTGTTTTTT. Its translation is CASLKQVDTGELFF. Full variable domain (outside the CDR3, taken from reference TRBV2 and TRBJ2-2): EPEVTQTPSHQVTQMGQEVILRCVPISNHLYFYWYRQILGQKVEFLVSFYNNEISEKSEIFDDQFSVERPDGSNFTLKIRSTKLEDSAMYFCASLKQVDTGELFFGEGSRLTVL.

This sequence joins TRBV7-2 and TRBJ2-3; 9 bases agree with TRBD1. V was pared by 5 bases and J by 4 bases, with 13 bases of the junction left unmatched. The CDR3 spans 17 residues. Per the germline V gene, CDR1 is SGHTA and CDR2 is FQGNSA. CDR3 DNA sequence: TGTGCCAGCAGCCGAATCCCCGGGACAGGGTCGGCAGATACGCAGTATTTT. This sequence encodes CASSRIPGTGSADTQYF.

V is TRBV20-1 and J is TRBJ1-5; D possibly corresponds to TRBD1 (6 bases). Trimming removed 0 bases from V and 4 bases from J, with 16 bases in between. The CDR3 consists of 16 residues. Germline lookup yields CDR1 DFQATT and CDR2 SNEGSKA (reference sequence). CDR3: CSARDPGAAFNQPQHF. DNA of the CDR3: TGCAGTGCTAGAGATCCGGGGGCCGCGTTTAATCAGCCCCAGCATTTT.

This clonotype has a single count. The V and J genes are TRBV7-2 and TRBJ1-5; D remains unclear. V was shortened by 1 base and J by 3 bases, with 13 bases between the two germline ends. The CDR3 has 16 amino acids. Germline-derived CDR1 and CDR2 are SGHTA and FQGNSA. This CDR3 reads CASSLGELGNNQPQHF. Here the CDR3 DNA reads TGTGCCAGCAGCTTAGGGGAATTGGGAAACAATCAGCCCCAGCATTTT.

DNA for the CDR3: TGCGCCAGCAGCTTGGCCCAACGGGTTGCTGATACGCAGTATTTT. It codes for CASSLAQRVADTQYF. The chain is built from TRBV5-1 and TRBJ2-3; no clear D gene. This CDR3 comprises 15 residues. Trimming pared 0 bases from V and 6 bases from J, leaving 14 bases between. Germline V gene sequence: CDR1 SGHRS, CDR2 YFSETQ.

V is TRBV20-1 and J is TRBJ2-1; the D is unclear. This CDR3 spans 11 amino acids. The V gene's germline CDR1 is DFQATT and CDR2 SNEGSKA (reference sequence). Trimming removed 0 bases at V and 10 bases at J, with 7 bases between. The CDR3 coding sequence is TGCAGTGCTAGAGAGTCCACCGAGCAGTTCTTC. It is translated as CSARESTEQFF.

This clonotype was observed a single time. The CDR3 loop is CASSIGTGRITMNTEAFF. The CDR3 nucleotides read TGCGCCAGCAGCATTGGGACTGGACGGATAACTATGAACACTGAAGCTTTCTTT. This sequence joins TRBV5-1 and TRBJ1-1; TRBD1 is a possible D gene (5 bases). V was trimmed by 4 bases and J by 0 bases, leaving 22 bases between them. CDR3 size: 18 residues. Germline V gene data show CDR1 as SGHRS and CDR2 as YFSETQ.

The V gene is TRBV19, the J gene TRBJ1-2; maybe TRBD1 (5 bases). The CDR3 has 15 amino acids. From germline, CDR1 is LNHDA and CDR2 SQIVND (reference sequence). V was trimmed by 3 bases and J by 1 base, leaving 12 bases between them. CDR3 sequence (DNA): TGTGCCAGTAGTATCCTCGGCAGGGATAACTATGGCTACACCTTC. Translating gives CASSILGRDNYGYTF.

The chain has TRBV6-2 or TRBV6-3 and TRBJ2-1, with 8 positions matching TRBD2. The CDR3 has 16 amino acids. Losses at the gene ends were 2 bases for V and 4 bases for J; bases not matched to a gene: 7. Germline V gene sequence: CDR1 MNHEY, CDR2 SVGEGT. DNA of the CDR3: TGTGCCAGCAGTTACGAGGCTACTAGCGGATACAATGAGCAGTTCTTC. Protein: CASSYEATSGYNEQFF.

The chain combines TRBV18 with TRBJ1-3; the match to TRBD1 covers 8 bases. This CDR3 spans 14 amino acids. Germline V gives CDR1 KGHSH, CDR2 LQKENI. Unmatched junction bases numbered 2, after V lost 4 bases and J lost 3 bases. The CDR3 bases are TGTGCCAGCTCACTCGGACAGGGTGGAAACACCATATATTTT. Protein: CASSLGQGGNTIYF.

This chain links TRBV7-2 with TRBJ2-5, with TRBD2 matching 8 bases. The CDR3 sequence is 15 residues long. J lost 5 bases, V lost 6 bases, and 11 bases had no gene match. Germline CDR1 is SGHTA and CDR2 is FQGNSA. CDR3: CASRLKAGVEETQYF. CDR3 in DNA: TGTGCCAGCAGACTAAAAGCGGGAGTGGAGGAGACCCAGTACTTC.

V and J are TRBV6-1 and TRBJ2-1; perhaps TRBD2 as D (5 bases). Germline CDR1 is MNHNS and CDR2 is SASEGT. V lost 6 bases and J lost 0, with 15 bases in between. The CDR3 loop spans 16 amino acids. The CDR3 loop reads CASSRLLGSSYNEQFF. The CDR3 DNA is TGTGCCAGCAGCCGTCTCCTGGGGAGCTCCTACAATGAGCAGTTCTTC.

V gene TRBV3-1 combines with J gene TRBJ1-6, with D possibly matching TRBD1 (6 bases). Germline CDR1 and CDR2: LGHDT and YNNKEL (reference sequence). There are 14 residues in the CDR3. Trimming left V 1 base short and J 7 bases short, with 8 bases between. CDR3 in DNA: TGTGCCAGCAGCCAAGCAGGGGTAAATTCACCCCTCCACTTT. The encoded protein is CASSQAGVNSPLHF. The complete variable domain, with remaining parts taken from reference TRBV3-1 and TRBJ1-6, reads DTAVSQTPKYLVTQMGNDKSIKCEQNLGHDTMYWYKQDSKKFLKIMFSYNNKELIINETVPNRFSPKSPDKAHLNLHINSLELGDSAVYFCASSQAGVNSPLHFGNGTRLTVT.

This sequence joins TRBV20-1 and TRBJ2-5; possible D gene TRBD2, 5 bases. Germline CDR1 and CDR2: DFQATT and SNEGSKA (reference sequence). There are 14 residues in the CDR3. The V end lost 5 bases, the J end lost 4 bases, and 17 bases lay between the germline ends. CDR3 in amino acids: CSAAISGKRETQYF. In DNA form, the CDR3 reads TGCAGTGCTGCCATTTCCGGGAAGAGAGAGACCCAGTACTTC.

The rearrangement uses TRBV19 and TRBJ2-6; 7 positions agree with TRBD1. CDR3 length: 17 residues. After removal of 6 bases from V and 1 base from J, the junction contained 9 bases not matched to a gene. Germline values: CDR1 LNHDA, CDR2 SQIVND (reference sequence). CDR3 sequence (DNA): TGTGCCAGTAGCGGGACAGCAACCCTATCTGGGGCCAACGTCCTGACTTTC. Translation gives CASSGTATLSGANVLTF.

The chain links TRBV29-1 to TRBJ1-3, with D unresolved. The CDR3 extends over 14 amino acids. From germline, CDR1 is SQVTM and CDR2 ANQGSEA. Between the trimmed V and J ends, which lost 7 bases and 0 bases, there was a span of 13 bases. The CDR3 sequence: CSAQPVSSGNTIYF. The CDR3 coding sequence is TGCAGCGCCCAACCCGTCAGCTCTGGAAACACCATATATTTT. Filled out from reference TRBV29-1 and TRBJ1-3, the complete variable domain reads SAVISQKPSRDICQRGTSLTIQCQVDSQVTMMFWYRQQPGQSLTLIATANQGSEATYESGFVIDKFPISRPNLTFSTLTVSNMSPEDSSIYLCSAQPVSSGNTIYFGEGSWLTVV.

The rearrangement links TRBV28 to TRBJ2-7; perhaps D is TRBD1 or TRBD2 (8 bases each). In germline, CDR1 is MDHEN, CDR2 SYDVKM. The CDR3 loop spans 20 amino acids. Trimming cost V 3 bases and J 4 bases, with 31 bases left between them. In DNA form, the CDR3 reads TGTGCCAGCAGTTTGCCGGGACAGGAGCTCTTGGTAGCGGGACTTTACGAGCAGTACTTC. Residues: CASSLPGQELLVAGLYEQYF.

The J gene is TRBJ2-2, the V gene TRBV18, with unresolved D. This CDR3 contains 12 residues. V lost 5 bases to trimming and J lost 7 bases, with 8 bases between them. Germline CDR1 KGHSH, CDR2 LQKENI. In DNA form, the CDR3 reads TGTGCCAGCTCAACTGAGGACGGGGAGCTGTTTTTT. It is translated as CASSTEDGELFF.

The count of this clonotype is one. The rearrangement joins TRBV4-3 to TRBJ2-6; no reliable D call. The CDR3 spans 13 residues. Trimming left V 4 bases short and J 4 bases short, with 5 bases between. Germline V CDR1 and CDR2: LGHNA, YSLEER. CDR3 sequence: CASSPQGANVLTF. In nucleotides, the CDR3 is TGCGCCAGCAGCCCCCAGGGGGCCAACGTCCTGACTTTC.

The chain uses TRBV7-3 and TRBJ2-2; the match to TRBD2 covers 7 bases. With V trimmed by 2 bases and J by 5 bases, 5 bases remained unmatched. Germline CDR1 SGHTA, CDR2 FQGTGA. CDR3 length: 15 amino acids. The CDR3 protein is CASSLGASGTGELFF. CDR3 DNA sequence: TGTGCCAGCAGCTTAGGGGCTAGCGGTACCGGGGAGCTGTTTTTT. The variable domain in full, with the rest retrieved from reference TRBV7-3 and TRBJ2-2, is GAGVSQTPSNKVTEKGKYVELRCDPISGHTALYWYRQSLGQGPEFLIYFQGTGAADDSGLPNDRFFAVRPEGSVSTLKIQRTERGDSAVYLCASSLGASGTGELFFGEGSRLTVL.

This rearrangement joins TRBV6-4 to TRBJ2-7; D gene uncertain. The germline gives CDR1 MRHNA, CDR2 SNTAGT. The ends were cut back, 7 bases at V and 0 bases at J, with 13 bases in the middle. The CDR3 contains 14 residues. This CDR3 reads CASIGQMSSYEQYF. DNA of the CDR3: TGTGCCAGCATTGGGCAGATGAGCTCCTACGAGCAGTACTTC.

The V gene is TRBV20-1, the J gene TRBJ1-4, with 8 bases fitting TRBD1. This CDR3 region has 16 residues. Germline V gene data show CDR1 as DFQATT and CDR2 as SNEGSKA (reference sequence). V was clipped by 5 bases and J by 3 bases; unmatched bases: 11. The CDR3 region is CSASTFQGAANEKLFF. The CDR3 DNA reads as TGCAGTGCTTCCACTTTTCAGGGGGCCGCTAATGAAAAACTGTTTTTT.

This clonotype has only one observation. The chain combines TRBV7-2 with TRBJ1-1; unclear D gene. The CDR3 runs to 13 residues. V was clipped by 9 bases and J by 4 bases, with 15 bases between them. The germline V gene has CDR1 SGHTA and CDR2 FQGNSA. CDR3 sequence: CASTPERATEAFF. CDR3 nucleotide sequence: TGTGCCAGTACCCCGGAGCGGGCCACTGAAGCTTTCTTT.

The chain uses TRBV18 and TRBJ1-5; 10 nucleotides align to TRBD1. The trim removed 2 bases at V and 4 bases at J, leaving 11 bases unmatched. CDR3 length equals 18 residues. Germline CDR1 reads KGHSH; CDR2 reads LQKENI. CDR3 region: CASSPLPTTGGVNQPQHF. The CDR3 DNA sequence: TGTGCCAGCTCACCATTACCCACGACAGGGGGCGTGAATCAGCCCCAGCATTTT.